Each of the 20 T cell receptor beta chains below was sequenced from the same sample in a study of T cell responses to AZD1222 COVID-19 vaccine. Produced via immunoSEQ multiplex PCR; TCRdb's table is partial and in-frame only. The sample shows roughly 170,000 clones, under 95% of them seen only once. Here the sequenced sample was peripheral blood, taken 28 days after the second AZD1222 dose. These receptors all come from an adult who received the AZD1222 COVID-19 vaccine.

The chain uses TRBV19 and TRBJ1-4; no firm D call. Trimming stripped 4 bases from V and 1 base from J, with 13 bases between. The germline gives CDR1 LNHDA, CDR2 SQIVND (reference sequence). CDR3 length: 16 residues. The DNA for the CDR3 is TGTGCCAGTAGTAGGGGAAGCCTACAAACTAATGAAAAACTGTTTTTT. It is translated as CASSRGSLQTNEKLFF.

This chain connects TRBV11-2 to TRBJ2-5, with 11 bases aligning to TRBD2. This CDR3 contains 16 residues. CDR1 and CDR2 from the germline V gene are SGHAT and FQNNGV. The V and J ends lost 4 bases and 3 bases, in that order; junction bases with no gene match: 7. CDR3: CASSSSSGRFEETQYF. The CDR3 DNA reads TGTGCCAGCAGCTCCTCTAGCGGGAGGTTTGAAGAGACCCAGTACTTC.

The chain carries TRBV7-9 and TRBJ2-1; TRBD2 agrees at 7 bases. Trimming cost V 0 bases and J 6 bases; bases outside gene matches: 8. CDR3 size: 16 residues. Per germline, CDR1 SEHNR and CDR2 FQNEAQ (reference sequence). CDR3 sequence reads: CASSLAHGEGGNEQFF. The CDR3 coding sequence is TGTGCCAGCAGCTTAGCGCATGGGGAGGGTGGCAATGAGCAGTTCTTC.

The chain recombines TRBV5-8 with TRBJ2-3, with 9 bases lining up with TRBD1. Per germline, CDR1 SGHTS and CDR2 YDEGEE. The CDR3 runs 15 residues. V gave up 3 bases and J gave up 2 bases; unmatched junction bases: 4. The CDR3 coding sequence is TGTGCCAGCAGCTGGGGACAGGGATCCACAGATACGCAGTATTTT. Translated: CASSWGQGSTDTQYF.

The genes are TRBV7-9 and TRBJ1-1; D possibly corresponds to TRBD1 (5 bases). V lost 4 bases and J 0 bases, leaving 18 bases between the germline ends. This CDR3 spans 17 amino acids. Per the germline V gene, CDR1 is SEHNR and CDR2 is FQNEAQ (reference sequence). The CDR3 protein is CASSSRGGVPMNTEAFF. In DNA, the CDR3 is TGTGCCAGCAGCTCACGTGGGGGTGTTCCTATGAACACTGAAGCTTTCTTT.

The DNA of the CDR3 is TGTGCCAGCAGTGCCGGGGCCGGGGAGCTGTTTTTT. It is translated as CASSAGAGELFF. The chain recombines TRBV2 with TRBJ2-2, with D possibly matching TRBD2 (5 bases). The germline gives CDR1 SNHLY, CDR2 FYNNEI. The V gene lost 4 bases and the J gene lost 6 bases, with 6 bases spanning the gap. CDR3 length: 12 amino acids. The full variable domain, with the rest looked up from reference TRBV2 and TRBJ2-2, is EPEVTQTPSHQVTQMGQEVILRCVPISNHLYFYWYRQILGQKVEFLVSFYNNEISEKSEIFDDQFSVERPDGSNFTLKIRSTKLEDSAMYFCASSAGAGELFFGEGSRLTVL.

The gene calls are TRBV28 and TRBJ1-4, with D unresolved. Trimming removed 6 bases from V and 2 bases from J, with 16 bases in between. In germline, CDR1 is MDHEN, CDR2 SYDVKM. The CDR3 contains 16 residues. CDR3: CASRNVKAPTNEKLFF. The DNA for the CDR3 is TGTGCCAGCAGGAACGTGAAAGCCCCGACTAATGAAAAACTGTTTTTT.

The rearrangement joins TRBV6-4 to TRBJ2-3; D call uncertain. Trimming took off 3 bases at V and 4 bases at J, with 14 bases between the two ends. The V gene's germline CDR1 is MRHNA and CDR2 SNTAGT. CDR3 length equals 15 residues. The CDR3, as DNA: TGTGCCAGCAGTGAAGGGATAGGAATGGCAGATACGCAGTATTTT. Encoded protein: CASSEGIGMADTQYF.

The V gene is TRBV9, the J gene TRBJ2-5; 9 bases line up with TRBD2. The CDR3 runs to 14 residues. From germline, CDR1 is SGDLS and CDR2 YYNGEE. V lost 5 bases to trimming and J lost 0 bases; unmatched junction nucleotides: 2. CDR3 region: CASSRTSDQETQYF. CDR3 in DNA: TGTGCCAGCAGTCGGACTAGCGACCAAGAGACCCAGTACTTC.

This chain uses TRBV7-8 with TRBJ1-1; D is uncertain. Germline loops: CDR1 SGHVS, CDR2 FQNEAQ. Trimming stripped 6 bases from V and 5 bases from J, with 13 bases between. This CDR3 is built from 13 residues. The CDR3 nucleotides are TGTGCCAGCAGGATAACGGTTCAAACTGAAGCTTTCTTT. Its protein is CASRITVQTEAFF.

V gene TRBV7-3 combines with J gene TRBJ1-1; D not resolved. V gave up 4 bases and J gave up 5 bases, with 14 bases separating them. Germline CDR1 SGHTA, CDR2 FQGTGA. The CDR3 is 14 amino acids. CDR3 sequence: CASSSVAGVTEAFF. DNA of the CDR3: TGTGCCAGCAGCTCAGTTGCCGGAGTAACTGAAGCTTTCTTT.

Only one count was recorded for this clone. The genes are TRBV5-1 and TRBJ2-7; a weak D match, TRBD1 (6 bases). The CDR3 extends over 17 amino acids. CDR1 and CDR2 (germline): SGHRS, YFSETQ. V lost 0 bases and J lost 2, with 18 bases in between. CDR3 nucleotide sequence: TGCGCCAGCAGCTTGGGGGGCAACAAGGACAGTGCCTACGAGCAGTACTTC. It is translated as CASSLGGNKDSAYEQYF.

The chain carries TRBV4-2 and TRBJ2-1, with 13 bases lining up with TRBD2. V was clipped by 4 bases and J by 4 bases; unmatched bases: 10. This CDR3 is 18 amino acids long. CDR1 LGHNA and CDR2 YNFKEQ come from the germline V gene. CDR3 nucleotide sequence: TGTGCCAGCAGCCGACTAGCGGGAGGCACATCGATATACAATGAGCAGTTCTTC. It encodes CASSRLAGGTSIYNEQFF.

The gene calls are TRBV9 and TRBJ1-1; a weak D match, TRBD1 (5 bases). Germline assignment: CDR1 SGDLS and CDR2 YYNGEE. The length of the CDR3 is 12 residues. V lost 6 bases and J 7 bases, leaving 13 bases between the germline ends. DNA of the CDR3: TGTGCCAGCAACGTCAATGGGGGTGAAGCTTTCTTT. Protein: CASNVNGGEAFF.

With respect to this clone: The identical CDR3 is also encoded by other nucleotide sequences in the sample. The chain combines TRBV19 with TRBJ1-1; 8 nucleotides line up with TRBD1. Germline assignment: CDR1 LNHDA and CDR2 SQIVND (reference sequence). The J segment lost 4 bases and the V segment lost 3 bases, leaving 4 bases of the junction unmatched. The CDR3 contains 14 residues. CDR3 nucleotide sequence: TGTGCCAGTAGTATCGACAGGGGTAGCACTGAAGCTTTCTTT. It codes for CASSIDRGSTEAFF.

V usage is TRBV5-6 and J usage is TRBJ1-1, with D hard to call. CDR1 is SGHDT and CDR2 is YYEEEE in the germline V gene. The CDR3 runs to 11 residues. V was trimmed by 1 base and J by 8 bases, leaving 6 bases between them. DNA for the CDR3: TGTGCCAGCAGCTTGAGAACAGAAGCTTTCTTT. It codes for CASSLRTEAFF.

On this clone itself: Distinct nucleotide sequences in the sample also encode this CDR3. The V gene is TRBV19, the J gene TRBJ2-7, with a possible D match to TRBD2 (5 bases). CDR3 size: 12 residues. V was trimmed by 4 bases and J by 3 bases, leaving 7 bases between them. CDR1 LNHDA and CDR2 SQIVND come from the germline V gene (reference sequence). CDR3 amino acids: CASSTGYYEQYF. The CDR3 DNA reads as TGTGCCAGTAGTACGGGGTACTACGAGCAGTACTTC.

The chain uses TRBV2 and TRBJ1-2; D is unclear. V lost 9 bases and J 6 bases, leaving 8 bases between the germline ends. This CDR3 is 10 amino acids long. Looked up from germline, CDR1 is SNHLY and CDR2 is FYNNEI. The CDR3 is CARKRNGYTF. The CDR3 nucleotides are TGTGCCAGGAAGAGAAATGGCTACACCTTC.

This chain joins TRBV2 and TRBJ1-5, with 9 bases lining up with TRBD1. The CDR3 length is 15 residues. The J segment lost 8 bases and the V segment lost 6 bases, leaving 11 bases of the junction unmatched. The germline V gene encodes CDR1 SNHLY and CDR2 FYNNEI. This CDR3 reads CASRLRTGEGEPQHF. CDR3 nucleotides: TGTGCCAGCAGACTACGGACAGGGGAGGGAGAGCCCCAGCATTTT.

This chain links TRBV11-3 with TRBJ1-1, with D unresolved. CDR1 and CDR2 (germline): SGHNT, YENEEA. Deletions cut 2 bases from V and 6 bases from J, with 4 bases between. The CDR3 totals 11 residues. The CDR3 here is CASSLSSEAFF. For the CDR3, the DNA is TGTGCCAGCAGCTTATCCTCTGAAGCTTTCTTT.